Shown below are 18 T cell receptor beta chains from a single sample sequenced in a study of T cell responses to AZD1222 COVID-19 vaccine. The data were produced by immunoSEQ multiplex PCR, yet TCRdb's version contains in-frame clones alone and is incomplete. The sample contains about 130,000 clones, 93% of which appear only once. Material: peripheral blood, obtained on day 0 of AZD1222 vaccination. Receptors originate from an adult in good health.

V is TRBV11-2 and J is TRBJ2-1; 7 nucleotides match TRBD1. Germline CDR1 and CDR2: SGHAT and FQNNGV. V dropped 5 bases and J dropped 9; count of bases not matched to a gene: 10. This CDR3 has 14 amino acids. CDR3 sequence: CASSILGTASEQFF. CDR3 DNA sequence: TGTGCCAGCAGCATTTTAGGGACAGCGAGTGAGCAGTTCTTC.

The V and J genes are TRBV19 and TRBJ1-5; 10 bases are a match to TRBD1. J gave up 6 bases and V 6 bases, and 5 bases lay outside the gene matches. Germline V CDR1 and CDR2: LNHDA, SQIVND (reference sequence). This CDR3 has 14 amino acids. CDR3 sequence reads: CASRTTGGIQPQHF. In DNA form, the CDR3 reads TGTGCCAGTAGGACGACAGGGGGCATTCAGCCCCAGCATTTT.

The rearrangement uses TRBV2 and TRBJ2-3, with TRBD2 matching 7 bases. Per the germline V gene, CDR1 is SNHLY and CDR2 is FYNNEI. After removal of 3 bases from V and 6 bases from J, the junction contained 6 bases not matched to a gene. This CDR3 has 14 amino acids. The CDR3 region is CASSDRGGMDTQYF. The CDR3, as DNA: TGTGCCAGCAGTGATCGCGGGGGTATGGATACGCAGTATTTT.

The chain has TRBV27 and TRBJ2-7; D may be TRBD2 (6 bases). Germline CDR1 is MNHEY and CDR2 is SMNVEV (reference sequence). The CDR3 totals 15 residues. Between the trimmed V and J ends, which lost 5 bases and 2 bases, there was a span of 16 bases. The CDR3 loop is CASSQEAGRPYEQYF. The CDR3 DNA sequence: TGTGCCAGCAGTCAAGAAGCGGGTCGCCCCTACGAGCAGTACTTC.

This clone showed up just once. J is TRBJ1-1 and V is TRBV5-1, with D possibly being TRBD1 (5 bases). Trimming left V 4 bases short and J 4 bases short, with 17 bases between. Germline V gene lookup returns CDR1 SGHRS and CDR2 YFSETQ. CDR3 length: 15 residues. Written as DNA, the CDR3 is TGCGCCAGCAGCACCCTTCCGGGACGGGTCACTGAAGCTTTCTTT. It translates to CASSTLPGRVTEAFF.

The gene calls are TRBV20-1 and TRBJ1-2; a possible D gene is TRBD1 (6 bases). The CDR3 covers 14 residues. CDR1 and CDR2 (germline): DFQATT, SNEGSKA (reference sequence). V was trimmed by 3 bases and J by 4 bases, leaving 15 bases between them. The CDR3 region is CSASIQGPGYGYTF. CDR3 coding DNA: TGCAGTGCTAGTATCCAGGGGCCTGGCTATGGCTACACCTTC.

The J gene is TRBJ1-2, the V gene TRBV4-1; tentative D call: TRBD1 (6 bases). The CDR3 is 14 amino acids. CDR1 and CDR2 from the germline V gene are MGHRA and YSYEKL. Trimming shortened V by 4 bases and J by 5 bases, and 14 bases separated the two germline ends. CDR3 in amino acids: CASSRNRERYGYTF. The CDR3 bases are TGCGCCAGCAGCCGGAACAGGGAACGGTATGGCTACACCTTC.

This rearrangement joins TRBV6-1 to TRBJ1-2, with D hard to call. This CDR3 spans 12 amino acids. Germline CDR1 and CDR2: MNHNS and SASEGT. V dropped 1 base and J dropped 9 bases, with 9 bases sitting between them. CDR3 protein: CASSEEEMSYTF. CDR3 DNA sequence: TGTGCCAGCAGTGAAGAAGAGATGAGCTACACCTTC.

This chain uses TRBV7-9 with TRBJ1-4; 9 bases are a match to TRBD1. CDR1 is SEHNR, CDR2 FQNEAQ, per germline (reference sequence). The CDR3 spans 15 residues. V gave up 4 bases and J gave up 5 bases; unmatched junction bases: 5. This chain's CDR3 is CASSSKDRGNEKLFF. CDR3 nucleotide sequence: TGTGCCAGCAGCTCTAAGGACAGGGGCAATGAAAAACTGTTTTTT. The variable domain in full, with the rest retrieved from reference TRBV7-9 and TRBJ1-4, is DTGVSQNPRHKITKRGQNVTFRCDPISEHNRLYWYRQTLGQGPEFLTYFQNEAQLEKSRLLSDRFSAERPKGSFSTLEIQRTEQGDSAMYLCASSSKDRGNEKLFFGSGTQLSVL.

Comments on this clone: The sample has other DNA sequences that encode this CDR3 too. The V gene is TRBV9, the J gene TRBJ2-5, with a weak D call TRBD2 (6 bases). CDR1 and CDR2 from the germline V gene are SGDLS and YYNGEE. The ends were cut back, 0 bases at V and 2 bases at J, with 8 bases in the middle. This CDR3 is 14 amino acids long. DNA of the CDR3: TGTGCCAGCAGCGTAGTGGGGGGTCAAGAGACCCAGTACTTC. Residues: CASSVVGGQETQYF.

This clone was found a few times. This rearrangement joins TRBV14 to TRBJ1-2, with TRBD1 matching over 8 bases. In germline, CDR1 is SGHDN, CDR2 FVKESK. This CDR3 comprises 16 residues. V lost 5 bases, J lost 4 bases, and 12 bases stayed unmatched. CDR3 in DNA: TGTGCCAGCAGCAATGGACAGGGCGGTTATGGCTATGGCTACACCTTC. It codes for CASSNGQGGYGYGYTF.

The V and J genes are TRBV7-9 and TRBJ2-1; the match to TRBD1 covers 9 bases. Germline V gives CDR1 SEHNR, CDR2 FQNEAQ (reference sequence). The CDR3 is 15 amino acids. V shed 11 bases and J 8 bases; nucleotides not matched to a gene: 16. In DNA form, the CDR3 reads TGTGCCGGCACCATAAGAACAGGGGGCCTCGATGAGCAGTTCTTC. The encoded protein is CAGTIRTGGLDEQFF.

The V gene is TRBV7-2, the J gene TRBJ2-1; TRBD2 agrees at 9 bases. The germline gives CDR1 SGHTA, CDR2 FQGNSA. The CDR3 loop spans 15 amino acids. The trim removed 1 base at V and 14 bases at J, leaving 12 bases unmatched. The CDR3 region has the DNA TGTGCCAGCAGCTTAGGGCTAGCGGGGCTATACACAGAGTTCTTC. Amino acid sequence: CASSLGLAGLYTEFF.

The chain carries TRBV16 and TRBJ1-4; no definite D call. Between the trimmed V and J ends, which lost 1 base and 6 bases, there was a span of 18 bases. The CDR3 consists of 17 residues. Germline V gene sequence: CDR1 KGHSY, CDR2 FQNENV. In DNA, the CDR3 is TGTGCCAGCAGCCAATTATGGGCCAGCGAAGCCCATGAAAAACTGTTTTTT. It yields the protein CASSQLWASEAHEKLFF.

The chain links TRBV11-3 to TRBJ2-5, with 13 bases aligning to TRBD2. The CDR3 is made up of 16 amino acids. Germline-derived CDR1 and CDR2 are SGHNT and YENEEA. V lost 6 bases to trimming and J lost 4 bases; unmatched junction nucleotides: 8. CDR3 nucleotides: TGTGCCAGCAGTCGACTAGCGGGGGGCCAGCGAGAGACCCAGTACTTC. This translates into CASSRLAGGQRETQYF.

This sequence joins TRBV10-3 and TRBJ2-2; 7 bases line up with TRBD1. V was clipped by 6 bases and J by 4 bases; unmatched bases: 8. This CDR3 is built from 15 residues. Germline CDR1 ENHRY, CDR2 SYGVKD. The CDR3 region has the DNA TGTGCCATCAGCTTGACAGGGTTTGGCACCGGGGAGCTGTTTTTT. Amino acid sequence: CAISLTGFGTGELFF.

The CDR3: CSVEDKNSWAKNIQYF. In DNA, the CDR3 is TGCAGCGTTGAAGATAAAAACAGTTGGGCCAAAAACATTCAGTACTTC. The chain carries TRBV29-1 and TRBJ2-4; D is unclear. Germline assignment: CDR1 SQVTM and CDR2 ANQGSEA. V was shortened by 0 bases and J by 1 base, with 13 bases between the two germline ends. The CDR3 covers 16 residues.

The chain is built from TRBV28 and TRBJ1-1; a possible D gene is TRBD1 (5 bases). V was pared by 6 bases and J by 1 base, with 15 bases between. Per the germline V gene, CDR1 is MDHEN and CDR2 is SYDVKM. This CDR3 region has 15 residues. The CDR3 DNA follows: TGTGCCAGCAGCGCCGGGGGGAGAGCGAACACTGAAGCTTTCTTT. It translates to CASSAGGRANTEAFF.